The 17 T cell receptor beta chains below were found in one sample sequenced in a study of T cell changes during pregnancy in multiple sclerosis. Sequencing used immunoSEQ multiplex PCR; TCRdb keeps in-frame clones, though not all of them. Among nearly 110,000 clones, approximately 90% were seen once, and the ten largest hold roughly 0.78%. Sequenced material: peripheral blood, taken in the third trimester of pregnancy. These receptors all stem from a female donor in good health, enrolled as a control in a pregnancy study.

The chain combines TRBV5-6 with TRBJ2-7, with no clear D. Germline-derived CDR1 and CDR2 are SGHDT and YYEEEE. CDR3 length: 12 amino acids. The V and J ends lost 4 bases and 3 bases respectively, with 8 bases between them. CDR3 loop: CASSRVYYEQYF. The CDR3 region has the DNA TGTGCCAGCAGCCGCGTCTACTACGAGCAGTACTTC.

This sequence joins TRBV21-1 and TRBJ1-6; the table's D call of TRBD1 was not tested on the DNA. TRBV21-1 is an annotated pseudogene. The CDR3 spans 15 residues. The CDR3, as DNA: TGTGCCAGCAGAAGACAGGGGAGGCTTGATTCACCCCTCCACTTT. It is translated as CASRRQGRLDSPLHF.

V and J are TRBV29-1 and TRBJ1-6; D gene ambiguous. Trimming removed 6 bases from V and 6 bases from J, with 9 bases in between. In germline, CDR1 is SQVTM, CDR2 ANQGSEA. The CDR3 is 12 residues long. This CDR3 is CSVGDGNSPLHF. The CDR3 nucleotides read TGCAGCGTGGGCGACGGTAATTCACCCCTCCACTTT.

This rearrangement joins TRBV7-2 to TRBJ2-2; D remains ambiguous. The CDR3 spans 15 residues. Germline V gene data show CDR1 as SGHTA and CDR2 as FQGNSA. V dropped 5 bases and J dropped 0 bases, with 10 bases sitting between them. The CDR3 region has the DNA TGTGCCAGCAGCCCCAGGCAGCCGAACACCGGGGAGCTGTTTTTT. This translates into CASSPRQPNTGELFF. The full variable domain, its missing parts supplied by reference TRBV7-2 and TRBJ2-2, is GAGVSQSPSNKVTEKGKDVELRCDPISGHTALYWYRQSLGQGLEFLIYFQGNSAPDKSGLPSDRFSAERTGGSVSTLTIQRTQQEDSAVYLCASSPRQPNTGELFFGEGSRLTVL.

The gene calls are TRBV7-9 and TRBJ2-2, with D unresolved. The V gene lost 2 bases and the J gene lost 5 bases, with 12 bases spanning the gap. The CDR3 is 15 residues long. Germline loops: CDR1 SEHNR, CDR2 FQNEAQ (reference sequence). Here the CDR3 DNA reads TGTGCCAGCAGCTTATTACCAGGCCGTACCGGGGAGCTGTTTTTT. Residues: CASSLLPGRTGELFF.

A single count supports this clone. The chain carries TRBV18 and TRBJ2-2; 9 bases are shared with TRBD1. In germline, CDR1 is KGHSH, CDR2 LQKENI. The trim removed 5 bases at V and 3 bases at J, leaving 10 bases unmatched. This CDR3 contains 17 residues. CDR3 region: CASSTTGGYGDTGELFF. The CDR3 DNA reads TGTGCCAGCTCAACTACAGGGGGCTACGGGGACACCGGGGAGCTGTTTTTT.

The V and J genes are TRBV6-5 and TRBJ2-7, with D possibly matching TRBD1 (5 bases). The V gene's germline CDR1 is MNHEY and CDR2 SVGAGI. Trimming removed 6 bases from V and 0 bases from J, with 12 bases in between. The CDR3 consists of 14 residues. The CDR3, as DNA: TGTGCCAGCAGCCGCCCCGACAGCTCCTACGAGCAGTACTTC. As protein: CASSRPDSSYEQYF.

This clone was counted once. The chain is built from TRBV7-2 and TRBJ1-1, with 9 bases matching TRBD1. This CDR3 has 16 amino acids. Looked up from germline, CDR1 is SGHTA and CDR2 is FQGNSA. V lost 1 base and J lost 0; bases outside the gene matches: 3. CDR3 protein: CASSLGTGALNTEAFF. The DNA for the CDR3 is TGTGCCAGCAGCTTAGGGACAGGGGCATTGAACACTGAAGCTTTCTTT.

The gene calls are TRBV7-9 and TRBJ2-7, with 8 bases identical to TRBD2. Germline assignment: CDR1 SEHNR and CDR2 FQNEAQ (reference sequence). The CDR3 loop spans 12 amino acids. The V segment lost 11 bases and the J segment 5 bases; nucleotides outside the gene matches: 8. The CDR3, as DNA: TGTGCCGGTGAGCGGGGGAACGACGAGCAGTACTTC. Its protein is CAGERGNDEQYF. The complete variable domain, with remaining parts taken from reference TRBV7-9 and TRBJ2-7, reads DTGVSQNPRHKITKRGQNVTFRCDPISEHNRLYWYRQTLGQGPEFLTYFQNEAQLEKSRLLSDRFSAERPKGSFSTLEIQRTEQGDSAMYLCAGERGNDEQYFGPGTRLTVT.

The chain joins TRBV6-5 to TRBJ1-1; D is possibly TRBD1 (6 bases). The CDR3 runs 13 residues. V lost 5 bases and J lost 1, with 8 bases in between. Germline V gene sequence: CDR1 MNHEY, CDR2 SVGAGI. CDR3 loop: CASSGTTNTEAFF. CDR3 sequence (DNA): TGTGCCAGCAGTGGGACAACGAACACTGAAGCTTTCTTT.

The rearrangement joins TRBV5-1 to TRBJ2-3; 9 nucleotides align to TRBD2. With 4 bases clipped from V and 3 bases from J, the junction kept 12 bases outside the gene matches. CDR1 is SGHRS, CDR2 YFSETQ, per germline. The CDR3 has 17 amino acids. The CDR3: CASSLGVAGGQTDTQYF. In nucleotides, the CDR3 is TGCGCCAGCAGCCTTGGAGTTGCGGGGGGGCAGACAGATACGCAGTATTTT.

V usage is TRBV10-3 and J usage is TRBJ1-6; D might be TRBD1 (5 bases). This CDR3 is built from 14 residues. In germline, CDR1 is ENHRY, CDR2 SYGVKD. V lost 4 bases to trimming and J lost 7 bases, with 11 bases between them. This CDR3 reads CAISGGAGNSPLHF. The CDR3 DNA is TGTGCCATCAGTGGCGGGGCAGGCAATTCACCCCTCCACTTT.

V usage is TRBV4-3 and J usage is TRBJ2-2; tentatively, D is TRBD2 (7 bases). Germline values: CDR1 LGHNA, CDR2 YSLEER. CDR3 size: 13 residues. The V end lost 11 bases, the J end lost 8 bases, and 18 bases lay between the germline ends. The CDR3 region has the DNA TGCGCCTCTTCGGGGGGCGTAAGTGGGGAGCTGTTTTTT. Protein product: CASSGGVSGELFF.

The chain has TRBV6-6 and TRBJ1-3; no reliable D call. V was cut by 5 bases and J by 1 base, with 6 bases left in between. Looked up from germline, CDR1 is MNHNY and CDR2 is SVGAGI (reference sequence). The CDR3 length is 13 residues. The CDR3 loop is CASSDTSGNTIYF. The CDR3 DNA is TGTGCCAGCAGTGACACTTCTGGAAACACCATATATTTT.

The chain is built from TRBV6-1 and TRBJ1-2; no firm D call. CDR3 size: 14 residues. Trimming shortened V by 1 base and J by 4 bases, and 10 bases separated the two germline ends. Germline assignment: CDR1 MNHNS and CDR2 SASEGT. DNA of the CDR3: TGTGCCAGCAGTGAAGTAGCCACCACCTATGGCTACACCTTC. Encoded protein: CASSEVATTYGYTF.

The chain links TRBV7-6 to TRBJ1-5, with TRBD1 matching over 9 bases. This CDR3 region has 20 residues. V shed 8 bases and J 5 bases; nucleotides not matched to a gene: 25. Germline CDR1 is SGHVS and CDR2 is FNYEAQ. CDR3 region: CASGVVGTNRRTGVDQPQHF. For the CDR3, the DNA is TGTGCCAGCGGAGTAGTGGGGACAAACCGTAGGACAGGGGTGGATCAGCCCCAGCATTTT.

The V call is TRBV6-5, the J call TRBJ1-2; no definite D call. CDR1 is MNHEY, CDR2 SVGAGI, per germline. V lost 8 bases and J 6 bases, leaving 10 bases between the germline ends. CDR3 length equals 11 residues. As DNA, the CDR3 is TGTGCCAGCGTCGGGTTAGATGGCTACACCTTC. Residues: CASVGLDGYTF.